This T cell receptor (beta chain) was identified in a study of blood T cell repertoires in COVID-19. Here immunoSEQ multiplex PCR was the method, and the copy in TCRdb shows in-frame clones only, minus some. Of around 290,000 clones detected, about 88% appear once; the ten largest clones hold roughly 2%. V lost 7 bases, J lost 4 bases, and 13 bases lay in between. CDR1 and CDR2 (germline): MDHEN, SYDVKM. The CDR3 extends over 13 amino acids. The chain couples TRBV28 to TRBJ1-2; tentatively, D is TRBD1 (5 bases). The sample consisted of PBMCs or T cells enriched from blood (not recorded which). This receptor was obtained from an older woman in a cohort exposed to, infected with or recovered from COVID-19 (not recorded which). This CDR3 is CASTRGRGYGYTF. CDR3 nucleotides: TGTGCCAGCACTAGGGGCAGAGGCTATGGCTACACCTTC.